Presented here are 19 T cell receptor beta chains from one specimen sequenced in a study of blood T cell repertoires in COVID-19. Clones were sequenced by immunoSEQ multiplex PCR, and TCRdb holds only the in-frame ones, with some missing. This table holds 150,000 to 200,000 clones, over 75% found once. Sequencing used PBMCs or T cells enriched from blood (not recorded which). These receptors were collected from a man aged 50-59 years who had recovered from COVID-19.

Here the CDR3 DNA reads TGTGCCAGCAGCCAAGCCGCTCGGACAGGGGGTAATGAAAAACTGTTTTTT. Translated, it gives CASSQAARTGGNEKLFF. V and J are TRBV4-2 and TRBJ1-4; 10 nucleotides align to TRBD1. J lost 4 bases, V lost 1 base, and 6 bases had no gene match. The CDR3 has 17 residues. Germline V gives CDR1 LGHNA, CDR2 YNFKEQ.

The CDR3 region is CASSVVGSGGATGELFF. The CDR3 coding sequence is TGTGCCAGCAGCGTAGTTGGTAGCGGGGGGGCCACCGGGGAGCTGTTTTTT. The V call is TRBV9, the J call TRBJ2-2; the match to TRBD2 covers 11 bases. Germline V lookup: CDR1 SGDLS, CDR2 YYNGEE. V was clipped by 0 bases and J by 4 bases; unmatched bases: 5. CDR3 length: 17 residues.

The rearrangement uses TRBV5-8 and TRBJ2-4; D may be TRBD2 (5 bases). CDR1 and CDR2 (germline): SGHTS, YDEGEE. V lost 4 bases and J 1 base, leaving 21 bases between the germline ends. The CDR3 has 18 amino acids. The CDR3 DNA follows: TGTGCCAGCAGCCCGCCAAGAGGGCTCGACGTGGCCAAAAACATTCAGTACTTC. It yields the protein CASSPPRGLDVAKNIQYF.

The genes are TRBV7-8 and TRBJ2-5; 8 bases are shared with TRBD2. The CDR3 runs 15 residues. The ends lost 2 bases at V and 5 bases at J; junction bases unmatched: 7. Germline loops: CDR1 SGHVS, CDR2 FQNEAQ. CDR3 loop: CASSLYGGGMETQYF. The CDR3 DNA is TGTGCCAGCAGCTTATACGGCGGGGGGATGGAGACCCAGTACTTC.

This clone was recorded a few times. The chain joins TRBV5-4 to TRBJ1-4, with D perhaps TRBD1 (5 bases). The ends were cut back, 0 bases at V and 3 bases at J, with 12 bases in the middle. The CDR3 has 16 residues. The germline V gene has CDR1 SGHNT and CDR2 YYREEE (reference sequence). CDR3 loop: CASSLANGGANEKLFF. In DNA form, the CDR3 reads TGTGCCAGCAGCTTGGCCAATGGAGGGGCTAATGAAAAACTGTTTTTT.

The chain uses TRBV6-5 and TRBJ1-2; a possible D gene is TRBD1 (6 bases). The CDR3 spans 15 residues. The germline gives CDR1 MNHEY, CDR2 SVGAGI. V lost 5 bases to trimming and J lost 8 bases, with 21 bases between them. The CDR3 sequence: CASSTIQGIGGGYTF. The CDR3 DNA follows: TGTGCCAGCAGTACTATACAGGGAATTGGTGGAGGCTACACCTTC.

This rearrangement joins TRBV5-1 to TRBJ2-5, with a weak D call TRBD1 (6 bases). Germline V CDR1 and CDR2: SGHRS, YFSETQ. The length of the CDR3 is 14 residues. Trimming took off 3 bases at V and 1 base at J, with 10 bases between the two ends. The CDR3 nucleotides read TGCGCCAGCAGCTCCGGACAGTTCCAAGAGACCCAGTACTTC. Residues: CASSSGQFQETQYF.

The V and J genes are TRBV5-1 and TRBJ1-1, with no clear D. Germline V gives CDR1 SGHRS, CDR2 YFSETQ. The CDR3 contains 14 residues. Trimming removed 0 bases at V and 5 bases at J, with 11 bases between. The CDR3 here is CASSLDVRGTEAFF. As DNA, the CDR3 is TGCGCCAGCAGCTTGGATGTCCGGGGAACTGAAGCTTTCTTT.

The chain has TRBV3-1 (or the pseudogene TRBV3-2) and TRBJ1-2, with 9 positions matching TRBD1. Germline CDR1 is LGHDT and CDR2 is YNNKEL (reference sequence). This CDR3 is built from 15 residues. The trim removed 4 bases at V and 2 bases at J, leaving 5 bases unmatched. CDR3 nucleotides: TGTGCCAGCAGCCTTCGGACAGGGGAGAACTATGGCTACACCTTC. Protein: CASSLRTGENYGYTF.

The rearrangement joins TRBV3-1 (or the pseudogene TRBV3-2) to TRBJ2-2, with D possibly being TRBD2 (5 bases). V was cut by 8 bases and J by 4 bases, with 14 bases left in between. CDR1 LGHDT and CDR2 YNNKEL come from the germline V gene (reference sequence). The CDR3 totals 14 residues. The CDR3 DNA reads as TGTGCCAGCCGTTTGGGAGTTGGCACCGGGGAGCTGTTTTTT. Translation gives CASRLGVGTGELFF.

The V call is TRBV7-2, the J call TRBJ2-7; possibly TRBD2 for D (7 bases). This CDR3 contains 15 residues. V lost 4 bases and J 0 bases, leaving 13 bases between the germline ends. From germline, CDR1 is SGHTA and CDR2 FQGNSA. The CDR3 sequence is CASSWGGPISYEQYF. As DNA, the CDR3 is TGTGCCAGCAGCTGGGGGGGCCCGATCTCCTACGAGCAGTACTTC. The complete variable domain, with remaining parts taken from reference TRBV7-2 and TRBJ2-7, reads GAGVSQSPSNKVTEKGKDVELRCDPISGHTALYWYRQSLGQGLEFLIYFQGNSAPDKSGLPSDRFSAERTGGSVSTLTIQRTQQEDSAVYLCASSWGGPISYEQYFGPGTRLTVT.

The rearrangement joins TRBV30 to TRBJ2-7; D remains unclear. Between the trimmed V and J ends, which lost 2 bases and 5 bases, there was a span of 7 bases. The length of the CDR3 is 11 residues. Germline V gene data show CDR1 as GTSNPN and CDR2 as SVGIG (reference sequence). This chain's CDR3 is CAWSPRDEQYF. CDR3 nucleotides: TGTGCCTGGAGTCCCCGGGACGAGCAGTACTTC.

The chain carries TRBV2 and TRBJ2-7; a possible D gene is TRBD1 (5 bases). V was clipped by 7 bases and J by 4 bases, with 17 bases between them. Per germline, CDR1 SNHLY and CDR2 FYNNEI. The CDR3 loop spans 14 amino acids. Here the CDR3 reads CASTDQGIIYEQYF. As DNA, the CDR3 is TGTGCCAGCACTGACCAGGGTATCATATACGAGCAGTACTTC.

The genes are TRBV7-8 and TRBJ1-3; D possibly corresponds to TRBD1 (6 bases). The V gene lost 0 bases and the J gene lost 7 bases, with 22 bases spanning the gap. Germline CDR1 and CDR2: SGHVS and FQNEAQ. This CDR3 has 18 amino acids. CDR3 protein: CASSLAVRGLLVGNTIYF. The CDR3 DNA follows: TGTGCCAGCAGCTTAGCTGTCAGGGGATTATTGGTTGGGAACACCATATATTTT.

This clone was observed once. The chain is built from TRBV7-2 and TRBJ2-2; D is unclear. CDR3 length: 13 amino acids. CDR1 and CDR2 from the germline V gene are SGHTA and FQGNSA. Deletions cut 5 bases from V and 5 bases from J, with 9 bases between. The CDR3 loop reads CASSPRGTGELFF. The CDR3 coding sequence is TGTGCCAGCAGCCCACGAGGTACCGGGGAGCTGTTTTTT.

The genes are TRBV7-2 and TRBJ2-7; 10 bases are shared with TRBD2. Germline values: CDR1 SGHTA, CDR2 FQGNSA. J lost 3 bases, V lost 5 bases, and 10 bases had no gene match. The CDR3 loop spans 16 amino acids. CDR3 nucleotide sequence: TGTGCCAGCAGCCTGGAATCATCTAGCGGGGGCTACGAGCAGTACTTC. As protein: CASSLESSSGGYEQYF.

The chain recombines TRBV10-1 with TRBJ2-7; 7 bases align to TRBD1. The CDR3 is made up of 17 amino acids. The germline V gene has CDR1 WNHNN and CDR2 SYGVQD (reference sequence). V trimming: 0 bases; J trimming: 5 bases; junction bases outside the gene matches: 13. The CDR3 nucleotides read TGCGCCAGCAGTGAGTCTTCAGTTCCACAGGGGATCAACGAGCAGTACTTC. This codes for CASSESSVPQGINEQYF.

In DNA form, the CDR3 reads TGTGCCAGTGCCGTAGGGGGCAACTATGGCTACACCTTC. It specifies CASAVGGNYGYTF. This sequence joins TRBV19 and TRBJ1-2, with 7 bases matching TRBD1. Germline assignment: CDR1 LNHDA and CDR2 SQIVND (reference sequence). This CDR3 has 13 residues. V shed 8 bases and J 2 bases; nucleotides not matched to a gene: 5.

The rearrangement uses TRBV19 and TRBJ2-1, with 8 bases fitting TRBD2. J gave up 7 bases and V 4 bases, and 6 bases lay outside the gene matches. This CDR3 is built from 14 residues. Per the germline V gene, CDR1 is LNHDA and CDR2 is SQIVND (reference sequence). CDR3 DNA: TGTGCCAGTAGTACCGGGACTAGTTGGAATGAGCAGTTCTTC. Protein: CASSTGTSWNEQFF.